These 18 T cell receptor beta chains were sequenced from one sample in a study of blood T cell repertoires in COVID-19. Assay used: immunoSEQ multiplex PCR; TCRdb lists only in-frame clones, some missing. The data hold tens of thousands of clones, with roughly nine tenths observed a single time. The source material was peripheral blood. These receptors all come from a man in his fifties or sixties with COVID-19, enrolled during active disease.

The gene calls are TRBV10-3 and TRBJ1-5, with 9 bases fitting TRBD1. V lost 3 bases, J lost 5 bases, and 5 bases stayed unmatched. The germline V gene has CDR1 ENHRY and CDR2 SYGVKD. The CDR3 is made up of 15 amino acids. The CDR3 DNA is TGTGCCATCAGTGATTCGGACAGGGGATATCAGCCCCAGCATTTT. As protein: CAISDSDRGYQPQHF.

The chain joins TRBV5-1 to TRBJ2-1; 11 bases match TRBD2. The CDR3 has 15 amino acids. V lost 0 bases to trimming and J lost 6 bases; unmatched junction nucleotides: 2. Germline V gene lookup returns CDR1 SGHRS and CDR2 YFSETQ. The CDR3 region is CASSLELAGANEQFF. For the CDR3, the DNA is TGCGCCAGCAGCTTGGAACTAGCGGGAGCCAATGAGCAGTTCTTC.

This chain links TRBV23-1 with TRBJ2-7, with D possibly TRBD2 on 6 matching bases. TRBV23-1 carries the ORF label, with uncertain function. This CDR3 is built from 14 residues. Trimming took off 5 bases at V and 4 bases at J, with 15 bases between the two ends. CDR3 in amino acids: CASSCVSGVYEQYF. CDR3 sequence (DNA): TGCGCCAGCAGTTGTGTATCGGGAGTTTACGAGCAGTACTTC.

V gene TRBV7-2 combines with J gene TRBJ2-5, with 9 bases lining up with TRBD1. CDR3 length: 14 amino acids. Germline trimming cut 8 bases from V and 1 base from J; bases unmatched to any gene: 5. In germline, CDR1 is SGHTA, CDR2 FQGNSA. In DNA, the CDR3 is TGTGCCAGCGGGGGGACAGGGTCCCAAGAGACCCAGTACTTC. It codes for CASGGTGSQETQYF.

V is TRBV28 and J is TRBJ2-1, with a weak D call TRBD1 (7 bases). Deletions cut 2 bases from V and 2 bases from J, with 25 bases between. Germline V gives CDR1 MDHEN, CDR2 SYDVKM. The length of the CDR3 is 20 residues. For the CDR3, the DNA is TGTGCCAGCAGTTTACTCTACAAAGACGTCACAGGGGAGGCCTACAATGAGCAGTTCTTC. Translation gives CASSLLYKDVTGEAYNEQFF.

The chain links TRBV30 to TRBJ1-3; D uncertain. Trimming took off 0 bases at V and 0 bases at J, with 9 bases between the two ends. From germline, CDR1 is GTSNPN and CDR2 SVGIG (reference sequence). This CDR3 comprises 15 residues. The CDR3 loop is CAWSVAGFSGNTIYF. DNA for the CDR3: TGTGCCTGGAGTGTAGCGGGCTTCTCTGGAAACACCATATATTTT.

The chain couples TRBV10-3 to TRBJ2-1, with TRBD2 identical over 15 bases. CDR3 length equals 15 residues. CDR1 is ENHRY, CDR2 SYGVKD, per germline. Trimming at V came to 6 bases and at J to 7 bases, leaving 4 bases not matched to a gene. CDR3 region: CAIRPGLAGGNEQFF. The CDR3 DNA sequence: TGTGCCATCAGACCCGGACTAGCGGGAGGGAATGAGCAGTTCTTC.

CDR3 nucleotides: TGTGCCAGCAGCCAATATTCGGATACGCAGTATTTT. Translating it yields CASSQYSDTQYF. The J gene is TRBJ2-3, the V gene TRBV3-1 (or the pseudogene TRBV3-2); no reliable D call. The CDR3 has 12 amino acids. Trimming removed 2 bases from V and 6 bases from J, with 6 bases in between. The germline CDR1 and CDR2 sequences are LGHDT and YNNKEL (reference sequence).

This chain links TRBV30 with TRBJ2-2; D is possibly TRBD2 (5 bases). The V end lost 0 bases, the J end lost 7 bases, and 18 bases lay between the germline ends. The length of the CDR3 is 16 residues. The germline V gene encodes CDR1 GTSNPN and CDR2 SVGIG (reference sequence). CDR3 in amino acids: CAWSVFFAGQGGELFF. The CDR3 DNA is TGTGCCTGGAGTGTATTCTTTGCGGGCCAAGGCGGGGAGCTGTTTTTT.

The CDR3 sequence is CASSEKGLTYNSPLHF. CDR3 sequence (DNA): TGTGCCAGCAGCGAAAAGGGACTGACCTATAATTCACCCCTCCACTTT. The chain recombines TRBV5-5 with TRBJ1-6; D is possibly TRBD1 (5 bases). The germline V gene has CDR1 SGHKS and CDR2 YYEKEE (reference sequence). Deletions cut 4 bases from V and 2 bases from J, with 13 bases between. The CDR3 sequence is 16 residues long.

This clone was counted once. This sequence joins TRBV16 and TRBJ1-1, with 7 bases aligning to TRBD1. CDR3 length: 13 residues. J gave up 6 bases and V 4 bases, and 5 bases lay outside the gene matches. The germline V gene encodes CDR1 KGHSY and CDR2 FQNENV. CDR3 bases: TGTGCCAGCAGCCCGGGACAGTCGTCTGAAGCTTTCTTT. Translation: CASSPGQSSEAFF.

The chain employs TRBV6-5 and TRBJ1-2; D uncertain. Per germline, CDR1 MNHEY and CDR2 SVGAGI. This CDR3 is 12 amino acids long. Trimming cost V 5 bases and J 5 bases, with 9 bases left between them. CDR3 residues: CASSRGIYGYTF. The CDR3 DNA is TGTGCCAGCAGTCGCGGGATTTATGGCTACACCTTC.

V and J are TRBV6-5 and TRBJ1-2, with 10 bases aligning to TRBD1. The germline V gene encodes CDR1 MNHEY and CDR2 SVGAGI. J gave up 8 bases and V 2 bases, and 5 bases lay outside the gene matches. The CDR3 contains 14 residues. CDR3 sequence (DNA): TGTGCCAGCAGTTACGACAGGGGGCTTGGAGGCTACACCTTC. Translation gives CASSYDRGLGGYTF.

This chain connects TRBV6-5 to TRBJ2-5; 8 bases are a match to TRBD1. From germline, CDR1 is MNHEY and CDR2 SVGAGI. This CDR3 region has 15 residues. V shed 2 bases, J shed 5 bases, and the junction held 7 bases outside the gene matches. CDR3 region: CASSYLQTGEETQYF. DNA for the CDR3: TGTGCCAGCAGTTACCTACAGACAGGGGAGGAGACCCAGTACTTC.

The DNA for the CDR3 is TGTGCCAGCAGCCCCGACAGGGTGGGTCAGCCCCAGCATTTT. It translates to CASSPDRVGQPQHF. The genes are TRBV6-2 or TRBV6-3 and TRBJ1-5; 7 bases match TRBD1. The CDR3 is 14 amino acids. Trimming at V came to 6 bases and at J to 6 bases, leaving 8 bases not matched to a gene. Germline V CDR1 and CDR2: MNHEY, SVGEGT.

V is TRBV10-2 and J is TRBJ1-5, with 7 bases aligning to TRBD1. The CDR3 consists of 12 residues. The V segment lost 7 bases and the J segment 9 bases; nucleotides outside the gene matches: 6. Germline-derived CDR1 and CDR2 are WSHSY and SAAADI. The CDR3 region is CASKEGAGPQHF. CDR3 nucleotides: TGCGCCAGCAAGGAGGGGGCAGGGCCCCAGCATTTT.

V and J are TRBV30 and TRBJ1-2, with 7 bases lining up with TRBD1. Germline CDR1 reads GTSNPN; CDR2 reads SVGIG (reference sequence). This CDR3 has 13 amino acids. V gave up 0 bases and J gave up 3 bases; unmatched junction bases: 1. CDR3 amino acids: CAWSVTGDYGYTF. CDR3 nucleotides: TGTGCCTGGAGTGTAACAGGGGACTATGGCTACACCTTC.

The chain joins TRBV9 to TRBJ2-7; 11 nucleotides align to TRBD2. The junction had 7 bases not matched to a gene; V was cut back by 0 bases and J by 5 bases. The CDR3 is 16 residues long. CDR1 is SGDLS, CDR2 YYNGEE, per germline. In nucleotides, the CDR3 is TGTGCCAGCAGCGTAGCAGTAGCGGGAGGGCCCCACGAGCAGTACTTC. It encodes CASSVAVAGGPHEQYF.